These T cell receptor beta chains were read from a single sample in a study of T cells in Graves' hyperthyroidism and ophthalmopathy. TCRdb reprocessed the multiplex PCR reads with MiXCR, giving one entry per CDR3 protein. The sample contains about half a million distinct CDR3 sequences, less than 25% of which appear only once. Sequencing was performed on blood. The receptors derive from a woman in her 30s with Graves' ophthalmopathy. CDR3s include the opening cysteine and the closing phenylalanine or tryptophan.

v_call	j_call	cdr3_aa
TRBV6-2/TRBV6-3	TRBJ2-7	CASSYSPSGGYEQYF
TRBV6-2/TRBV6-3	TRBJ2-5	CASSYGVAGSQETQYF
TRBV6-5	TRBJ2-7	CASSSGLAGIYEQYF
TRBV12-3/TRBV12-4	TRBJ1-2	CASSLGPGAKYGYTF
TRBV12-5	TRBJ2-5	CASAWGGGETQYF
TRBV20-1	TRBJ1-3	CSASLGQGYGNTIYF
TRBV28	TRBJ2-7	CASRIPGHSYEQYF
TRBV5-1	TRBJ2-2	CASSLMAGVGGELFF
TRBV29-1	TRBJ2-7	CSVATSTHYEQYF
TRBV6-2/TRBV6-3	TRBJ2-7	CASSYPPPTHYEQYF
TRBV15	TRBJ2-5	CATSSWDPGETQYF
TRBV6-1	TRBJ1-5	CASSEGHLNRQPQHF
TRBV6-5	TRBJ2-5	CASSSRDIQETQYF
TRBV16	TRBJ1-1	CASSQTGPLNTEAFF
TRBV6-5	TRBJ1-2	CASSYAATNYGYTF
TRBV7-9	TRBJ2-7	CASSGDTLFSYEQYF
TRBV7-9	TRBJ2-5	CASSFTVGETQYF
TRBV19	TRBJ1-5	CASSVGQGVYQPQHF
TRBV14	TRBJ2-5	CASSQQSGWGAGETQYF
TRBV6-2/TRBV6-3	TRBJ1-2	CASSYATGRGYTF
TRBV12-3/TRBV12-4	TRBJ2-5	CASSPKTVQETQYF
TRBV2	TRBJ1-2	CASSNRDRVYGYTF
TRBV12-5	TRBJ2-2	CASGSSGGTGELFF
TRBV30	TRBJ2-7	CAWSPESYEQYF
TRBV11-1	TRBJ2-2	CASSFLGRTVNTGELFF
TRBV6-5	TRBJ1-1	CASSYNRLTEAFF
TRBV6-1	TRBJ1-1	CASSEAGGGYTEAFF
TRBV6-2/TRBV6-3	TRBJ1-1	CASRSPGDTTEAFF
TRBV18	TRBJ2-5	CASSLSRTGPETQYF
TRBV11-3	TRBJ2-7	CASSLSRQGGFHEQYF
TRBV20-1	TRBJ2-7	CSARDSVGLAGMEQYF
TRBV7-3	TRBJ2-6	CASSITTGFGANVLTF
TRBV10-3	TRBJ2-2	CAISEGAGDLELFF
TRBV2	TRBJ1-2	CASEADANYGYTF
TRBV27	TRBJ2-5	CASSFLTGQETQYF
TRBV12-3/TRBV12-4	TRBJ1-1	CASSLGSRGGTEAFF
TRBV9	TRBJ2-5	CASSVAGGSQETQYF
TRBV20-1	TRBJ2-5	CSVEAGEETKYF
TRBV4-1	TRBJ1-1	CASSQDGSPWGFTEAFF
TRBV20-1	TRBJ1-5	CSATGTGGNQPQHF
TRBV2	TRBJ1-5	CASSPDLKPQHF